Described below is a single TCR beta chain sequence and its context. This clone was found many times. This receptor's antigen is unknown. One base away there is no much larger clone; base qualities are not given. This specimen comes from a study of metastatic and nonmetastatic thyroid tumors (dated by TCRdb to 2020 to 2021). About the full investigation: Repertoires from peripheral blood and from tumor or nodule tissue samples of malignant and benign thyroid patients were compared. General study outcomes and caveats: In both blood and tumor samples, malignant tumors were reported to have significantly higher TCR beta diversity than benign nodules.

None of the patients had been given any treatment before thyroid surgery. Using T-cell receptor beta sequencing, the researchers looked back retrospectively at clinical samples from patients, gathered between about 2011 and 2019. The library was built by means of PCR. The data were produced on an Illumina HiSeq 4000. The TCR beta-chain CDR3 region of each patient was profiled by high-throughput sequencing. Processing in the source paper ran as follows. The researchers built a classifier to tell apart papillary thyroid cancer patients with distant metastasis, based on CDR3 differences among clinicopathological groups. To measure repertoire diversity the researchers used the Shannon index, while the Morisita-Horn index served to gauge how similar the tumor and blood repertoires were. In TCRdb, the public reads were trimmed at Q25 with fastp and aligned with MiXCR, with productive beta chains retained. In this record, the V and J calls reflect TCRdb's handling and not the investigators' own analysis. Present in this sample are more than 90,000 clones, 12% of which were seen just once. The top ten clonotypes cover about 11% of the sample.

Trimming removed 3 bases from V and 0 bases from J, leaving 9 bases between the germline ends. Per the germline V gene (reference sequence), LGHDT is the CDR1 and YNNKEL is the CDR2. The CDR3 sequence holds 15 residues, the cysteine and phenylalanine included. The retained sequence is limited to the CDR3, 45 bases, with the frame set at the first base. The specimen sequenced was blood. The sequence links TRBV3-1 to TRBJ2-1, with no confidently assigned D gene. The receptor was isolated from a female donor with papillary thyroid cancer or a benign thyroid nodule (not recorded which). Some clones in this sample may be carry-over from other donors' samples. In nucleotide form, the sequence is TGTGCCAGCAGCCAGCCGATAAGCTCCTACAATGAGCAGTTCTTC. The translation is CASSQPISSYNEQFF.